The rows below give T cell receptor beta chains drawn from one sample of a study of OX40 agonist ivuxolimab in advanced cancers. TCRdb keeps only in-frame clones here, not all; method: immunoSEQ multiplex PCR. The sample carries approximately 68,000 clones, roughly 80% recorded once. The sample here was CD4+ or CD8+ T cells sorted from blood, taken in a trial of the OX40 agonist ivuxolimab. The receptors come from an adult with an advanced solid tumor such as melanoma, head and neck, liver or kidney cancer. The CDR3 runs from the conserved cysteine through the conserved F or W. The order of the fields is clone size, V gene, D gene, J gene, CDR3 DNA, CDR3 protein. A D gene is named only where the DNA matches it firmly. Not every row has a clone size; where given, it reads once, few, many or a size class.

clone_size: .; v_call: TRBV10-1; d_call: .; j_call: TRBJ1-2; cdr3_nt: TGCGCCAGCAGTGGACCGCGAAAGACCTATGGCTACACCTTC; cdr3_aa: CASSGPRKTYGYTF
clone_size: .; v_call: TRBV18; d_call: TRBD1; j_call: TRBJ2-1; cdr3_nt: TGTGCCAGCTCACCACTGGGACAGGGGGTTTACAATGAGCAGTTCTTC; cdr3_aa: CASSPLGQGVYNEQFF
clone_size: .; v_call: TRBV6-6; d_call: TRBD1; j_call: TRBJ2-3; cdr3_nt: TGTGCCAGCAACCCAGGGGGCTCTACGCAGTATTTT; cdr3_aa: CASNPGGSTQYF
clone_size: .; v_call: TRBV27; d_call: TRBD2; j_call: TRBJ2-7; cdr3_nt: TGTGCCAGCAGTTTAGTGGGAGCGGGAGATTTGGGCTACGAGCAGTACTTC; cdr3_aa: CASSLVGAGDLGYEQYF
clone_size: .; v_call: TRBV10-1; d_call: .; j_call: TRBJ2-2; cdr3_nt: TGCGCCAGCAGTGGGCACACCGGGGAGCTGTTTTTT; cdr3_aa: CASSGHTGELFF
clone_size: .; v_call: TRBV27; d_call: .; j_call: TRBJ2-3; cdr3_nt: TGTGCCAGCAGTTTATCGGACGGGAGTGTTGGAGATACGCAGTATTTT; cdr3_aa: CASSLSDGSVGDTQYF
clone_size: .; v_call: TRBV18; d_call: .; j_call: TRBJ2-3; cdr3_nt: TGTGCCAGCTCACCGGGGCAACCCGGCGCAGATACGCAGTATTTT; cdr3_aa: CASSPGQPGADTQYF
clone_size: .; v_call: TRBV5-1; d_call: TRBD1; j_call: TRBJ2-7; cdr3_nt: TGCGCCAGCAGCTTCCTCGGGACAGGGGTCGCCTACGAGCAGTACTTC; cdr3_aa: CASSFLGTGVAYEQYF
clone_size: .; v_call: TRBV4-1; d_call: TRBD1; j_call: TRBJ1-2; cdr3_nt: TGCGCCAGCAGCCCGGGCTCGGACAGGGTAATTGGCTACACCTTC; cdr3_aa: CASSPGSDRVIGYTF
clone_size: .; v_call: TRBV18; d_call: TRBD2; j_call: TRBJ2-3; cdr3_nt: TGTGCCAGCTCACCACCGAGGGCGGGGGGACCAGATACGCAGTATTTT; cdr3_aa: CASSPPRAGGPDTQYF
clone_size: few; v_call: TRBV28; d_call: .; j_call: TRBJ1-6; cdr3_nt: TGTGCCAGCAGTTCGAACGGGGGCTCCTATAATTCACCCCTCCACTTT; cdr3_aa: CASSSNGGSYNSPLHF
clone_size: .; v_call: TRBV25-1; d_call: .; j_call: TRBJ1-2; cdr3_nt: TGTGCCAGCAGTGAATCACCGGACAGTGCGGTCACCTTC; cdr3_aa: CASSESPDSAVTF
clone_size: .; v_call: TRBV2; d_call: TRBD1; j_call: TRBJ2-2; cdr3_nt: TGTGCCAGCAGTGAAGCCGCGGGACAGGGTGGGACCGGGGAGCTGTTTTTT; cdr3_aa: CASSEAAGQGGTGELFF
clone_size: .; v_call: TRBV2; d_call: .; j_call: TRBJ1-1; cdr3_nt: TGTGCCAGCAGGCCGTACACTGAAGCTTTCTTT; cdr3_aa: CASRPYTEAFF
clone_size: .; v_call: TRBV5-8; d_call: TRBD1; j_call: TRBJ2-5; cdr3_nt: TGTGCCAGCAGCTTGGTGGACAGGAACCAAGAGACCCAGTACTTC; cdr3_aa: CASSLVDRNQETQYF
clone_size: .; v_call: TRBV2; d_call: .; j_call: TRBJ2-4; cdr3_nt: TGTGCCAGCAGTGAGGCACAGATTAACATTCAGTACTTC; cdr3_aa: CASSEAQINIQYF
clone_size: once; v_call: TRBV2; d_call: .; j_call: TRBJ2-3; cdr3_nt: TGTGCCAGCAGTGAATCACTGGCAGATACGCAGTATTTT; cdr3_aa: CASSESLADTQYF
clone_size: .; v_call: TRBV28; d_call: .; j_call: TRBJ1-2; cdr3_nt: TGTGCCAGCAGTCCGATCAACCCGTATGGCTACACCTTC; cdr3_aa: CASSPINPYGYTF
clone_size: .; v_call: TRBV21-1; d_call: .; j_call: TRBJ2-2; cdr3_nt: TGTGCCAGCAGCAAAAACGAGTGCTCCCGAACCGGGGAGCTGTTTTTT; cdr3_aa: CASSKNECSRTGELFF
clone_size: once; v_call: TRBV6-5; d_call: .; j_call: TRBJ2-5; cdr3_nt: TGTGCCAGCAGTTACTCGACCGGGACAACGGAGACCCAGTACTTC; cdr3_aa: CASSYSTGTTETQYF
clone_size: few; v_call: TRBV2; d_call: TRBD1; j_call: TRBJ1-1; cdr3_nt: TGTGCCAGCAGAGGGGACAGGGATTTGAACACTGAAGCTTTCTTT; cdr3_aa: CASRGDRDLNTEAFF
clone_size: once; v_call: TRBV7-2; d_call: TRBD2; j_call: TRBJ2-1; cdr3_nt: TGTGCCAGCAGCCCCCCTAGCGGGGGTTCCTACAATGAGCAGTTCTTC; cdr3_aa: CASSPPSGGSYNEQFF
clone_size: .; v_call: TRBV7-2; d_call: .; j_call: TRBJ2-1; cdr3_nt: TGTGCCAGCAGCTCCGGACCTGAAGGCGGGAAAAGGGGGCAGTTCTTC; cdr3_aa: CASSSGPEGGKRGQFF
clone_size: .; v_call: TRBV5-1; d_call: .; j_call: TRBJ2-5; cdr3_nt: TGCGCCAGCAGCTTGGGGGTAGGAGGGGTCGAGACCCAGTACTTC; cdr3_aa: CASSLGVGGVETQYF
clone_size: .; v_call: TRBV7-2; d_call: TRBD2; j_call: TRBJ2-5; cdr3_nt: TGTGCCAGCAGCTTGGGACTAGCGGGAGGTCAAGAGACCCAGTACTTC; cdr3_aa: CASSLGLAGGQETQYF
clone_size: .; v_call: TRBV23-1; d_call: .; j_call: TRBJ1-2; cdr3_nt: TGCGCCCCAGCGCGTTCGGGGGGAGACTATGGCTACACCTTC; cdr3_aa: CAPARSGGDYGYTF
clone_size: .; v_call: TRBV2; d_call: TRBD1; j_call: TRBJ1-2; cdr3_nt: TGTGCTACCGGGACAGTCAACTATGGCTACACCTTC; cdr3_aa: CATGTVNYGYTF
clone_size: once; v_call: TRBV5-4; d_call: .; j_call: TRBJ2-1; cdr3_nt: TGTGCCAGCAGCTTGACTAGTACTGAGCAGTTCTTC; cdr3_aa: CASSLTSTEQFF
clone_size: once; v_call: TRBV28; d_call: .; j_call: TRBJ2-1; cdr3_nt: TGTGCCAGCAGTTCCCCCGGTCCAAATGAGCAGTTCTTC; cdr3_aa: CASSSPGPNEQFF
clone_size: .; v_call: TRBV5-4; d_call: TRBD2; j_call: TRBJ2-7; cdr3_nt: TGTGCCAGCAGCTTGGTTCTAGCGGGGTCCTACGAGCAGTACTTC; cdr3_aa: CASSLVLAGSYEQYF
clone_size: .; v_call: TRBV29-1; d_call: TRBD2; j_call: TRBJ2-1; cdr3_nt: TGCAGCGTTGATAGTGGCGGGAGGGCCCTCGATGAGCAGTTCTTC; cdr3_aa: CSVDSGGRALDEQFF
clone_size: .; v_call: TRBV7-2; d_call: TRBD2; j_call: TRBJ2-1; cdr3_nt: TGTGCCAGCAGCTCCATCGGGGGGGTTGGCAATGAGCAGTTCTTC; cdr3_aa: CASSSIGGVGNEQFF
clone_size: .; v_call: TRBV18; d_call: .; j_call: TRBJ2-3; cdr3_nt: TGTGCCAGCTCCCGATCCCCCTCGTCAGGGGTCGCCCTCACAGATACGCAGTATTTT; cdr3_aa: CASSRSPSSGVALTDTQYF
clone_size: once; v_call: TRBV18; d_call: TRBD2; j_call: TRBJ2-3; cdr3_nt: TGTGCCAGCTCACCGACTAGCTCGGCAGATACGCAGTATTTT; cdr3_aa: CASSPTSSADTQYF
clone_size: .; v_call: TRBV4-1; d_call: .; j_call: TRBJ1-2; cdr3_nt: TGCGCCAGCAGCCAACGAGGGGAACGGGGCTACACCTTC; cdr3_aa: CASSQRGERGYTF
clone_size: .; v_call: TRBV28; d_call: .; j_call: TRBJ2-6; cdr3_nt: TGTGCCAGCCGGAACTCTGGGGCCAACGTCCTGACTTTC; cdr3_aa: CASRNSGANVLTF
clone_size: .; v_call: TRBV10-1; d_call: .; j_call: TRBJ2-2; cdr3_nt: TGCGCCATCCTTCTTCGAGATTGGGTCTGGGAGCTGTTTTTT; cdr3_aa: CAILLRDWVWELFF
clone_size: .; v_call: TRBV28; d_call: TRBD1; j_call: TRBJ1-1; cdr3_nt: TGTGCCAGCAGTAACTTTCGACAGGGGGGGAAAAAAGCTTTCTTT; cdr3_aa: CASSNFRQGGKKAFF
clone_size: .; v_call: TRBV29-1; d_call: .; j_call: TRBJ1-4; cdr3_nt: TGCAGCGTTACAGGAGGGGATGAAAAACTGTTTTTT; cdr3_aa: CSVTGGDEKLFF
clone_size: .; v_call: TRBV6-1; d_call: .; j_call: TRBJ1-3; cdr3_nt: TGTGCCAGCGGTCTAGGAGGGGATGGAAACACCATATATTTT; cdr3_aa: CASGLGGDGNTIYF
clone_size: .; v_call: TRBV25-1; d_call: TRBD1; j_call: TRBJ1-4; cdr3_nt: TGTGCCAGCAGGGGACAGGTTAATGAAAAACTGTTTTTT; cdr3_aa: CASRGQVNEKLFF
clone_size: .; v_call: TRBV2; d_call: .; j_call: TRBJ1-2; cdr3_nt: TGTGCCAGCAGTGATGGAGGGGGATCGTCCTATGGCTACACCTTC; cdr3_aa: CASSDGGGSSYGYTF
clone_size: .; v_call: TRBV5-6; d_call: TRBD1; j_call: TRBJ1-4; cdr3_nt: TGTGCCAGCAGCTTGTGGGGACAGGGAGCTAATGAAAAACTGTTTTTT; cdr3_aa: CASSLWGQGANEKLFF
clone_size: .; v_call: TRBV6-6; d_call: .; j_call: TRBJ2-2; cdr3_nt: TGTGCCAGCAGTTACGGCAATGAGAACACCGGGGAGCTGTTTTTT; cdr3_aa: CASSYGNENTGELFF
clone_size: once; v_call: TRBV10-3; d_call: .; j_call: TRBJ2-2; cdr3_nt: TGTGCCATCAGTGAGGGAGCTACCGGGGAGCTGTTTTTT; cdr3_aa: CAISEGATGELFF
clone_size: .; v_call: TRBV4-2; d_call: .; j_call: TRBJ2-1; cdr3_nt: TGTGCCAGCAGCCAGCGGGACTCCGCCTACAATGAGCAGTTCTTC; cdr3_aa: CASSQRDSAYNEQFF